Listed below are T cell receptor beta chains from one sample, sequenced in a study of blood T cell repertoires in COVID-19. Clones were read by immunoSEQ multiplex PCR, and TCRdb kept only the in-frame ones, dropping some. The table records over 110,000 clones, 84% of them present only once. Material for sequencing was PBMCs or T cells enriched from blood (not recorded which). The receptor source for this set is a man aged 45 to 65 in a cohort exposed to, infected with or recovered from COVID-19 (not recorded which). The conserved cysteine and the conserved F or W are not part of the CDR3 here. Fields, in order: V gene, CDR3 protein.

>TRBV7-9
ASSKSGALGEQY
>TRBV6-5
ASSTAWSSGNTIY
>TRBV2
ASRVGTGVDTIY
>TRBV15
ATSRTSSQETQY
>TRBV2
ASSEAPAGVNNEQF
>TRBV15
ATSRVSSLYEQY
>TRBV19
ASSMAARAYSNQPQH
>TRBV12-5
ASGSGTGGFGEKLF
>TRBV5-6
ASSLVLTVYNEQF
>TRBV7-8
ASSLEAPRENTIY
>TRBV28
ASTTGQGTYEQY
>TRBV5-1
ASSQDNSGNTIY
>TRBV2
ASSDPDSFNQPQH
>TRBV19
ASSTPGGTHSPLH
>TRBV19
ASSTSGRRDTQY
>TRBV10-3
AINPGTEIEQY
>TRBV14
ASPEQVSSYEQY
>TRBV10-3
AINSGTGSYEQY
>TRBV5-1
ASSFGQGADTQY
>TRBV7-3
ASSLRVAGGTDTQY
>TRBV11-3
ASSLDGSSSGEQF
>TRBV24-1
ATSELRNTIY
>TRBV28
ASNKPGQGSSGANVLT
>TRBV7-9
ASSLDRQGYEQY
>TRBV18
ASSPPSRRGNTIY
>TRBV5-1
ASSDGGGGNQPQH
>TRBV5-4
ASGRDRANTGELF
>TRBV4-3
ASSQDWPVDTGELF
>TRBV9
ASSPRDLFEQY
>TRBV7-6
ASSLQGPYEQY
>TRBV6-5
ASRTGRGHNEKLF
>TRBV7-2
ASSRLSGTPDEQY
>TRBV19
ASSAERQGLGGYT
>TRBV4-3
ASSQVGGRGNTGELF
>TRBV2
ASSEALGQLNTEAF
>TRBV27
ASSPPSATWREQY
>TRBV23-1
ASSQRRDCKSPATNEKLF